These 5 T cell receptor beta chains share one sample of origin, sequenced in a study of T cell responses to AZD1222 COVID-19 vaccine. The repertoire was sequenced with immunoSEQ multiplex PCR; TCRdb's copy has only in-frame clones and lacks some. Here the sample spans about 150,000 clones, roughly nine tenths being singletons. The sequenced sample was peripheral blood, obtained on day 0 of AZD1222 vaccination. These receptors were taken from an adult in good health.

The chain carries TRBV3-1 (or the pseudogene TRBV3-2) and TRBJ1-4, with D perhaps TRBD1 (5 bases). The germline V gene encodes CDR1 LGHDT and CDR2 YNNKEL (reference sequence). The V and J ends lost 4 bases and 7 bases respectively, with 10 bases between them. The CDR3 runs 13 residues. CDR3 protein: CASSPFGAEKLFF. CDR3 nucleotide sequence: TGTGCCAGCAGCCCCTTCGGGGCTGAAAAACTGTTTTTT.

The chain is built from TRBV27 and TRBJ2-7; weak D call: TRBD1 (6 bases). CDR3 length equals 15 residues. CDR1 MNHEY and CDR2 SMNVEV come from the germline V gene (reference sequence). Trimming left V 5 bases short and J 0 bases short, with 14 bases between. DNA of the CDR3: TGTGCCAGCAGTAAGCAGGGGCCGAGCTCCTACGAGCAGTACTTC. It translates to CASSKQGPSSYEQYF.

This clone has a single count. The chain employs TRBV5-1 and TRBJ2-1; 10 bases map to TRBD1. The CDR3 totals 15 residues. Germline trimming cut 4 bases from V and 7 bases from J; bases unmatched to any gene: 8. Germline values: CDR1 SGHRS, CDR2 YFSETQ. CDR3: CASSLDRGRWNEQFF. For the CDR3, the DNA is TGCGCCAGCAGCCTTGACAGGGGGCGCTGGAATGAGCAGTTCTTC.

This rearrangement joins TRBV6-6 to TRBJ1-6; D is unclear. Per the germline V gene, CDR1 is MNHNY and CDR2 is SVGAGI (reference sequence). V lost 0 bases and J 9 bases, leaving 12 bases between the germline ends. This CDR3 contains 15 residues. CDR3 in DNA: TGTGCCAGCAGTTACTCGGGCCCGAAGGGTTCACCCCTCCACTTT. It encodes CASSYSGPKGSPLHF.

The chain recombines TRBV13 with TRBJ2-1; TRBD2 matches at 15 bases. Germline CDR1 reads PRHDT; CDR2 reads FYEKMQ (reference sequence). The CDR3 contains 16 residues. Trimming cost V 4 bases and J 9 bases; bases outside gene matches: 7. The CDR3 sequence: CASSSGLAGGMGEQFF. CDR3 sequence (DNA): TGTGCCAGCAGCTCGGGACTAGCGGGAGGAATGGGTGAGCAGTTCTTC. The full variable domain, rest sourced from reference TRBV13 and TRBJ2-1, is AAGVIQSPRHLIKEKRETATLKCYPIPRHDTVYWYQQGPGQDPQFLISFYEKMQSDKGSIPDRFSAQQFSDYHSELNMSSLELGDSALYFCASSSGLAGGMGEQFFGPGTRLTVL.